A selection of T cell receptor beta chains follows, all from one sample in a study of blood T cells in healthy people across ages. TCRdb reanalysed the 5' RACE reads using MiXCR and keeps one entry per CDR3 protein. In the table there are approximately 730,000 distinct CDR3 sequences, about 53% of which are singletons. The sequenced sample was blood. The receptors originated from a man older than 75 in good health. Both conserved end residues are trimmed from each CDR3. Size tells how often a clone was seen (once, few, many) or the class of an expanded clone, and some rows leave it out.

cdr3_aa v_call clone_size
ASSLAVILAGANVLT TRBV7-6 NA
ASSSGTRVQY TRBV12-3/TRBV12-4 NA
ASSPPRATSYNEQF TRBV9 NA
ASRQGSLTEAF TRBV6-6 once
ASSPRTGPNTGAF TRBV7-9 NA
ASSYPPGLSTDTQY TRBV21-1 NA
ASSPAGALDAY TRBV5-1 NA
ASRDDGETEAF TRBV6-2/TRBV6-3 NA
ASSEAPEQY TRBV6-1 once
ASSRLAGVVGELF TRBV12-3/TRBV12-4 NA
ASSAGGGGISYEQY TRBV7-9 NA
ASSLSRSSYEQY TRBV7-9 many
ASSPESGNTEAF TRBV5-1 NA
SVRAGGLEDTQY TRBV29-1 NA
ASQDLAGASYNEQF TRBV7-9 NA
ASSIGHSEQY TRBV5-1 few
ASSLGPSWSYEQY TRBV5-5 few
ASKPGTFLETQY TRBV2 few
ASSLSGSWEAF TRBV28 few
SVVGQGYYEQY TRBV29-1 few
ASSPSGTSVYNEQY TRBV4-1 NA
SARVSGSGGYEQY TRBV20-1 NA
ASSLGSWEGYNEQF TRBV7-9 NA
ASSLGQGWNEKLF TRBV7-2 NA
ASSLRSPSGRKETQY TRBV3-1 NA
SAPAQLKFQQY TRBV20-1 NA
ASSNGLAGGGETQY TRBV9 once
ASSESGNDEQF TRBV25-1 NA